The present T cell receptor beta chain was sequenced within a study of blood T cell repertoires in COVID-19. About the research overall: Researchers got acute and convalescent COVID-19 samples from the United States, Italy and Spain. In each case, the material was cDNA or gDNA derived from T cells, B-cell-depleted T cells, or PBMCs.

The CDR3 is made up of 13 amino acids. The V gene end was trimmed by 6 bases and the J gene end by 5 bases; junction bases not matched to a gene: 6. Original data processing: Amplification of reference gene primers provided the estimated nucleated cell counts. The protocol was immunoSEQ multiplex PCR, while the TCRdb copy is restricted to in-frame clones and leaves out a portion. D and trimming come from the DNA, and the V and J calls and clone size come from that table. The repertoire consists of fewer than 120,000 clones, with around 74% occurring once and the leading ten covering less than 10%. V gene TRBV12-3 or TRBV12-4 combines with J gene TRBJ1-1; 7 bases are shared with TRBD1. The sequence was obtained from a woman in her sixties with acute or convalescent COVID-19. The sample was peripheral blood. CDR3 sequence (DNA): TGTGCCAGCAGGGGCACAGGGGTAACTGAAGCTTTCTTT. Protein product: CASRGTGVTEAFF.